Sequencing of this TCR beta chain was carried out in a study of T cells in Graves' hyperthyroidism and ophthalmopathy. Looking at the study overall: Peripheral blood was acquired at first diagnosis, ahead of any therapy whatsoever.

RNA transcripts provided the source from which TCR beta CDR3 regions were amplified. In the first-round RT-PCR of the TCR CDR3, the HTBI primer set was used. MiXCR, applied by TCRdb to the multiplex PCR reads, yields one record per CDR3 protein. Of about 360,000 distinct CDR3 sequences listed, roughly 14% are singletons. The junction had 4 bases not matched to a gene; V was cut back by 7 bases and J by 4 bases. Germline V gives CDR1 DFQATT, CDR2 SNEGSKA (reference sequence). The CDR3 is 13 residues long. Based on clinical symptoms, serum thyroxine and TRAb, thyroid ultrasound and orbital computed tomography, diagnoses were reached. The blood was taken when hyperthyroidism was first diagnosed, before any ophthalmopathy symptoms showed up. Study-level findings and limits: Clonotypes that were expanded in thyroid above 0.001 mostly appeared in blood too.

This clonotype was detected ten times or more. Its antigen remains unknown. The sequenced sample was blood. The clonotype originates from a woman aged 18-29 years with Graves' hyperthyroidism that later progressed to Graves' ophthalmopathy. V is TRBV20-1 and J is TRBJ2-5; 12 bases are shared with TRBD2. This chain's CDR3 is CSGRLAGVETQYF. CDR3 coding DNA: TGCAGTGGTCGACTAGCGGGAGTAGAGACCCAGTACTTC.